The 14 T cell receptor beta chains given below trace back to one sample, sequenced in a study of blood T cell repertoires in COVID-19. Sequencing used immunoSEQ multiplex PCR; TCRdb keeps in-frame clones, though not all of them. This table has about 200,000 clones, 85% appearing once. The sample was peripheral blood. The source of these receptors is a woman older than 75 with acute or convalescent COVID-19.

The chain has TRBV4-1 and TRBJ1-5; maybe TRBD1 (5 bases). Germline V gives CDR1 MGHRA, CDR2 YSYEKL. V lost 3 bases, J lost 0 bases, and 18 bases lay in between. CDR3 length equals 18 residues. CDR3 bases: TGCGCCAGCAGCCAGAGCCAATTTGGGGGGGATAGCAATCAGCCCCAGCATTTT. Its protein product is CASSQSQFGGDSNQPQHF.

The chain recombines TRBV7-6 with TRBJ2-1; 9 positions match TRBD2. CDR1 is SGHVS, CDR2 FNYEAQ, per germline. V was pared by 5 bases and J by 2 bases, with 7 bases of the junction left unmatched. The CDR3 has 16 amino acids. CDR3: CASSLLAGTTYNEQFF. CDR3 nucleotide sequence: TGTGCCAGCAGCCTCCTAGCGGGGACGACCTACAATGAGCAGTTCTTC.

The rearrangement links TRBV25-1 to TRBJ1-4; D remains ambiguous. The CDR3 runs 13 residues. Trimming left V 6 bases short and J 5 bases short, with 10 bases between. Germline-derived CDR1 and CDR2 are MGHDK and SYGVNS. The CDR3 DNA reads TGTGCCAGCAGGGCGACGGGAAATGAAAAACTGTTTTTT. Its protein product is CASRATGNEKLFF.

This clone was recorded only once. The chain links TRBV3-1 (or the pseudogene TRBV3-2) to TRBJ2-3, with a tentative D call TRBD1 (5 bases). The germline V and J ends were trimmed by 5 bases and 4 bases, with 22 bases remaining between them. The CDR3 has 17 amino acids. The germline V gene encodes CDR1 LGHDT and CDR2 YNNKEL (reference sequence). DNA of the CDR3: TGTGCCAGCAGCATGAAAAGTGGGGCCTCAATGGCAGATACGCAGTATTTT. Protein sequence: CASSMKSGASMADTQYF.

The CDR3 nucleotides are TGTGCCAGCAGCGTTGCCGGGACAGGGGAGGCTTTCTTT. This encodes CASSVAGTGEAFF. The V call is TRBV9, the J call TRBJ1-1; 10 bases map to TRBD1. The CDR3 loop spans 13 amino acids. V was clipped by 2 bases and J by 11 bases; unmatched bases: 6. Germline assignment: CDR1 SGDLS and CDR2 YYNGEE.

The chain recombines TRBV15 with TRBJ1-5; 9 bases line up with TRBD1. The CDR3 covers 14 residues. Germline V gene sequence: CDR1 LNHNV, CDR2 YYDKDF (reference sequence). V was clipped by 2 bases and J by 6 bases; unmatched bases: 2. The CDR3 DNA follows: TGTGCCACCAGCAGATCGACAGGGGGTCAGCCCCAGCATTTT. Residues: CATSRSTGGQPQHF. Full variable domain (rest looked up from reference TRBV15 and TRBJ1-5): DAMVIQNPRYQVTQFGKPVTLSCSQTLNHNVMYWYQQKSSQAPKLLFHYYDKDFNNEADTPDNFQSRRPNTSFCFLDIRSPGLGDTAMYLCATSRSTGGQPQHFGDGTRLSIL.

The V and J genes are TRBV9 and TRBJ2-2, with 9 bases fitting TRBD1. Germline V gene data show CDR1 as SGDLS and CDR2 as YYNGEE. V lost 3 bases, J lost 4 bases, and 10 bases stayed unmatched. This CDR3 spans 17 amino acids. CDR3 residues: CASSAPRDRVTTGELFF. The CDR3 region has the DNA TGTGCCAGCAGCGCGCCCCGGGACAGGGTTACCACCGGGGAGCTGTTTTTT.

The V and J genes are TRBV7-2 and TRBJ1-1; no clear D gene. The CDR3 totals 13 residues. V was clipped by 2 bases and J by 5 bases, with 9 bases between them. The germline gives CDR1 SGHTA, CDR2 FQGNSA. CDR3 residues: CASSLWRETEAFF. CDR3 sequence (DNA): TGTGCCAGCAGCTTATGGAGGGAAACTGAAGCTTTCTTT.

This chain uses TRBV28 with TRBJ2-1; no clear D. The CDR3 totals 16 residues. Germline-derived CDR1 and CDR2 are MDHEN and SYDVKM. V lost 6 bases to trimming and J lost 1 base, with 16 bases between them. The CDR3: CASRLTPDGSYNEQFF. Here the CDR3 DNA reads TGTGCCAGCAGATTAACCCCCGACGGGTCCTACAATGAGCAGTTCTTC.

The J gene is TRBJ2-2, the V gene TRBV19; possible D gene TRBD1, 7 bases. This CDR3 spans 16 amino acids. The germline gives CDR1 LNHDA, CDR2 SQIVND (reference sequence). V lost 10 bases, J lost 0 bases, and 18 bases lay in between. The CDR3 reads CATTGVGGANTGELFF. The CDR3 DNA follows: TGTGCCACCACAGGGGTGGGCGGGGCGAACACCGGGGAGCTGTTTTTT.

The CDR3 spells CASSSSGSIQETQYF. The CDR3 nucleotides are TGTGCCAGCAGTTCGAGCGGGAGCATACAAGAGACCCAGTACTTC. The genes are TRBV6-6 and TRBJ2-5; 8 nucleotides align to TRBD2. The V gene end was trimmed by 4 bases and the J gene end by 2 bases; junction bases not matched to a gene: 6. The CDR3 runs to 15 residues. Germline V gives CDR1 MNHNY, CDR2 SVGAGI (reference sequence).

The gene calls are TRBV3-1 (or the pseudogene TRBV3-2) and TRBJ1-3; a weak D match, TRBD1 (6 bases). This CDR3 region has 14 residues. CDR1 is LGHDT, CDR2 YNNKEL, per germline (reference sequence). V shed 8 bases and J shed 0 bases, with 11 bases lying between them. DNA of the CDR3: TGTGCCAGCGGCTCACAGGGCTCTGGAAACACCATATATTTT. This encodes CASGSQGSGNTIYF.

The V call is TRBV5-1, the J call TRBJ2-1; the D is unclear. Per germline, CDR1 SGHRS and CDR2 YFSETQ. Trimming took 0 bases from V and 8 from J, leaving 12 bases between them. The CDR3 length is 14 residues. The CDR3 nucleotides read TGCGCCAGCAGCTTGGGCGCTCGAGTAGATGAGCAGTTCTTC. It is translated as CASSLGARVDEQFF.

V gene TRBV2 combines with J gene TRBJ1-1; D not certain. Germline CDR1 SNHLY, CDR2 FYNNEI. The CDR3 loop spans 11 amino acids. The V gene lost 8 bases and the J gene lost 2 bases, with 6 bases spanning the gap. The CDR3 loop reads CASGANTEAFF. The CDR3 nucleotides are TGTGCCAGCGGAGCAAACACTGAAGCTTTCTTT.